This T cell receptor (beta chain) was observed in a study of cytomegalovirus exposure and HLA in healthy donors. The CDR3 is 14 amino acids. CDR1 is SQVTM, CDR2 ANQGSEA, per germline. V shed 7 bases, J shed 1 base, and the junction held 6 bases outside the gene matches. As for this clone: Its specificity is not known.

This PCR relied on a set of 60 Vbeta primers and 13 Jbeta primers. Some clones are missing from TCRdb's copy, which holds only in-frame ones; the method was immunoSEQ multiplex PCR. The table shows about 110,000 clones, with roughly 80% occurring only once. Overall study findings and caveats: For presence/absence analyses, sequencing depth was assumed to be roughly uniform across donors. HLA restriction was apparent for most CMV-associated TCR beta chains in a later analysis. Later, TCR association rates were found to vary by HLA locus, highest for DRB1 and lowest for HLA-C.

The sequence was collected from a woman under 40 in good health and CMV-seronegative. Sequencing input: PBMCs. The rearrangement links TRBV29-1 to TRBJ2-5, with 10 nucleotides matching TRBD2. This CDR3 reads CSGIAGGPQETQYF. For the CDR3, the DNA is TGCAGCGGGATAGCGGGGGGCCCCCAAGAGACCCAGTACTTC.